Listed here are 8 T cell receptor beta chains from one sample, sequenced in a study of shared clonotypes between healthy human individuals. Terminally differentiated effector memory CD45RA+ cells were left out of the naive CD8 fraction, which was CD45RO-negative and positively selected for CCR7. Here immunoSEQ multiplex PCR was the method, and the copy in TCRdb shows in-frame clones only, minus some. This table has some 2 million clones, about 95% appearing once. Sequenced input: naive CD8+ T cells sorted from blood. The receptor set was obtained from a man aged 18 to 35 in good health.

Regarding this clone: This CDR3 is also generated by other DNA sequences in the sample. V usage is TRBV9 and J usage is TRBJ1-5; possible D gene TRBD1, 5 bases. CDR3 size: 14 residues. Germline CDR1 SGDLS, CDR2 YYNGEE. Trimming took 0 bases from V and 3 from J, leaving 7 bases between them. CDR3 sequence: CASSVGRDNQPQHF. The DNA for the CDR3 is TGTGCCAGCAGCGTAGGCAGGGACAATCAGCCCCAGCATTTT.

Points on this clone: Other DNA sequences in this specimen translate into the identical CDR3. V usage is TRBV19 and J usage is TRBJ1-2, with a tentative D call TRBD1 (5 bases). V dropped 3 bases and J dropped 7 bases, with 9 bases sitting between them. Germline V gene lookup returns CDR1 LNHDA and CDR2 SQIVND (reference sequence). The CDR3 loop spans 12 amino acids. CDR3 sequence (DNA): TGTGCCAGTAGTATTGGGGACGGTGGCTACACCTTC. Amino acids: CASSIGDGGYTF.

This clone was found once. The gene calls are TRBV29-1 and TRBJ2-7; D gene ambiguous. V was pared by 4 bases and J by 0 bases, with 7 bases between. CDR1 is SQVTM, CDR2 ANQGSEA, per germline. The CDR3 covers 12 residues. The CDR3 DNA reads TGCAGCGTTGCATACAACTCCTACGAGCAGTACTTC. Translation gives CSVAYNSYEQYF.

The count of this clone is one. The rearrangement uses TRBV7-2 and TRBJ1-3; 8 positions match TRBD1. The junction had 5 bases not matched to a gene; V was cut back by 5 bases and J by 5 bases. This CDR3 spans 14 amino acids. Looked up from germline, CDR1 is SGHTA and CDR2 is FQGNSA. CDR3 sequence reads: CASSLQGARNTIYF. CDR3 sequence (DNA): TGTGCCAGCAGCCTTCAGGGGGCTAGAAACACCATATATTTT.

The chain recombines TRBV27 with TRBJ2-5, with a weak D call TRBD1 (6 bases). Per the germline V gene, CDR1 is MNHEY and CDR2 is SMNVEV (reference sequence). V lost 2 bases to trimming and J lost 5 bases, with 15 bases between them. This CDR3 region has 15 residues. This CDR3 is CASSLVWGRGETQYF. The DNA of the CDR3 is TGTGCCAGCAGTTTAGTTTGGGGGCGCGGGGAGACCCAGTACTTC.

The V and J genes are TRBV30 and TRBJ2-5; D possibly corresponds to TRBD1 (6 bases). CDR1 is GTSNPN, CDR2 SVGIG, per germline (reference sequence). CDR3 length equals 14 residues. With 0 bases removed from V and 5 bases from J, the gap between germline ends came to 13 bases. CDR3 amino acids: CAWSVQGRPETQYF. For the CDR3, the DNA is TGTGCCTGGAGTGTACAGGGCAGGCCGGAGACCCAGTACTTC.

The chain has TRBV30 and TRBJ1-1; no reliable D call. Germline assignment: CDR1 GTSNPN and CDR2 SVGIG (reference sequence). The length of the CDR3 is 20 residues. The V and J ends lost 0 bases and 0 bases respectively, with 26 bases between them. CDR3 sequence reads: CAWSVKGRESPGWLNTEAFF. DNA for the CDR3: TGTGCCTGGAGTGTAAAGGGCAGAGAGAGTCCCGGATGGTTGAACACTGAAGCTTTCTTT.

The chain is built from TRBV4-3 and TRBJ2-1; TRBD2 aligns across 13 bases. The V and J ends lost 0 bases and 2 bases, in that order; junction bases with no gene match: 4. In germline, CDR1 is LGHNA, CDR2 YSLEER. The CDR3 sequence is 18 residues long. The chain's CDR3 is CASSQDLGTSGTYNEQFF. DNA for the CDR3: TGCGCCAGCAGCCAAGATTTGGGGACTAGCGGGACCTACAATGAGCAGTTCTTC.